Listed here are 22 T cell receptor beta chains from one sample, sequenced in a study of blood T cell repertoires in COVID-19. Produced via immunoSEQ multiplex PCR; TCRdb's table is partial and in-frame only. This repertoire shows around 180,000 clones, about 87% found once; its top ten account for roughly 2.5%. The sequencing sample was made of peripheral blood. All receptors come from a man aged 35-49 years with active or convalescent COVID-19.

The V call is TRBV10-3, the J call TRBJ1-1; D perhaps matches TRBD1 (5 bases). The CDR3 contains 14 residues. CDR1 ENHRY and CDR2 SYGVKD come from the germline V gene. The V end lost 3 bases, the J end lost 0 bases, and 8 bases lay between the germline ends. CDR3: CAISDGALNTEAFF. DNA of the CDR3: TGTGCCATCAGTGATGGGGCCCTGAACACTGAAGCTTTCTTT.

The chain employs TRBV4-1 and TRBJ1-5, with D unresolved. V lost 4 bases and J 5 bases, leaving 9 bases between the germline ends. The CDR3 sequence is 13 residues long. CDR1 is MGHRA and CDR2 is YSYEKL in the germline V gene. CDR3 amino acids: CASSRREDQPQHF. The DNA of the CDR3 is TGCGCCAGCAGCCGAAGGGAGGATCAGCCCCAGCATTTT.

V and J are TRBV5-6 and TRBJ2-7; 10 bases map to TRBD1. CDR3 length: 16 amino acids. J was trimmed by 2 bases and V by 3 bases; bases with no gene match: 8. From germline, CDR1 is SGHDT and CDR2 YYEEEE. CDR3 nucleotide sequence: TGTGCCAGCAGCTCATGGGACAGGGGTAAGACCTACGAGCAGTACTTC. Protein product: CASSSWDRGKTYEQYF.

This sequence joins TRBV19 and TRBJ2-6; 9 positions match TRBD1. Germline loops: CDR1 LNHDA, CDR2 SQIVND (reference sequence). This CDR3 is built from 20 residues. J lost 3 bases, V lost 5 bases, and 17 bases had no gene match. In DNA, the CDR3 is TGTGCCAGTAGTGTTCTCCCGGGACAGGGTACTTTCTTTGGGGCCAACGTCCTGACTTTC. Protein: CASSVLPGQGTFFGANVLTF.

This chain uses TRBV19 with TRBJ1-3; maybe TRBD1 (6 bases). Trimming pared 5 bases from V and 0 bases from J, leaving 11 bases between. The length of the CDR3 is 15 residues. The V gene's germline CDR1 is LNHDA and CDR2 SQIVND (reference sequence). CDR3 sequence (DNA): TGTGCCAGTAGTGGGGGCAGCCTCTCTGGAAACACCATATATTTT. It specifies CASSGGSLSGNTIYF.

This chain joins TRBV28 and TRBJ1-5; 7 nucleotides align to TRBD1. Trimming cost V 6 bases and J 4 bases; bases outside gene matches: 9. The germline gives CDR1 MDHEN, CDR2 SYDVKM. The CDR3 length is 15 residues. DNA for the CDR3: TGTGCCAGCAGGGTCTCACAGGGGCGAAATCAGCCCCAGCATTTT. This sequence encodes CASRVSQGRNQPQHF.

The chain is built from TRBV19 and TRBJ1-6; TRBD1 agrees at 8 bases. CDR3 length equals 14 residues. The V gene's germline CDR1 is LNHDA and CDR2 SQIVND (reference sequence). J lost 7 bases, V lost 3 bases, and 2 bases had no gene match. CDR3 sequence: CASSISGGNSPLHF. For the CDR3, the DNA is TGTGCCAGTAGTATTTCAGGGGGCAATTCACCCCTCCACTTT.

The chain links TRBV19 to TRBJ2-7; D is possibly TRBD1 (6 bases). The V gene's germline CDR1 is LNHDA and CDR2 SQIVND (reference sequence). This CDR3 contains 14 residues. Between the trimmed V and J ends, which lost 6 bases and 0 bases, there was a span of 12 bases. The CDR3 here is CASRPGQSSYEQYF. The CDR3 coding sequence is TGTGCCAGTAGACCCGGACAGAGCTCCTACGAGCAGTACTTC.

J is TRBJ1-6 and V is TRBV11-2; the D is unclear. The CDR3 length is 13 residues. V was cut by 5 bases and J by 10 bases, with 12 bases left in between. CDR1 and CDR2 (germline): SGHAT, FQNNGV. This CDR3 reads CASSRTEKSPLHF. Written as DNA, the CDR3 is TGTGCCAGCAGCCGCACAGAGAAATCACCCCTCCACTTT.

The rearrangement uses TRBV5-1 and TRBJ2-1, with 7 bases matching TRBD1. Germline CDR1 is SGHRS and CDR2 is YFSETQ. CDR3 length: 15 amino acids. V shed 4 bases and J 6 bases; nucleotides not matched to a gene: 10. The CDR3 region has the DNA TGCGCCAGCAGCCTAGAGACGACAGGGAGCAATGAGCAGTTCTTC. Protein product: CASSLETTGSNEQFF.

This chain links TRBV7-8 with TRBJ1-1; 12 positions agree with TRBD1. Germline V gene sequence: CDR1 SGHVS, CDR2 FQNEAQ. The ends lost 5 bases at V and 4 bases at J; junction bases unmatched: 5. This CDR3 is built from 15 residues. The CDR3 protein is CASSPGTGGGTEAFF. In nucleotides, the CDR3 is TGTGCCAGCAGCCCCGGGACAGGGGGCGGCACTGAAGCTTTCTTT.

The chain links TRBV4-1 to TRBJ2-1; a weak D match, TRBD2 (6 bases). Germline V gives CDR1 MGHRA, CDR2 YSYEKL. The CDR3 loop spans 16 amino acids. Trimming left V 4 bases short and J 1 base short, with 14 bases between. CDR3 in amino acids: CASSLPRAGSYNEQFF. CDR3 in DNA: TGCGCCAGCAGCCTTCCCCGGGCGGGATCCTACAATGAGCAGTTCTTC.

The chain links TRBV5-1 to TRBJ2-3; TRBD1 matches at 7 bases. This CDR3 has 17 amino acids. V lost 0 bases, J lost 1 base, and 8 bases stayed unmatched. CDR1 and CDR2 from the germline V gene are SGHRS and YFSETQ. CDR3 loop: CASSLVFLQGGTDTQYF. The DNA for the CDR3 is TGCGCCAGCAGCTTGGTATTTCTCCAGGGGGGCACAGATACGCAGTATTTT. The full variable domain, with the rest looked up from reference TRBV5-1 and TRBJ2-3, is KAGVTQTPRYLIKTRGQQVTLSCSPISGHRSVSWYQQTPGQGLQFLFEYFSETQRNKGNFPGRFSGRQFSNSRSEMNVSTLELGDSALYLCASSLVFLQGGTDTQYFGPGTRLTVL.

The rearrangement joins TRBV6-5 to TRBJ1-2, with unresolved D. The CDR3 length is 14 residues. Trimming took off 2 bases at V and 2 bases at J, with 9 bases between the two ends. CDR1 and CDR2 (germline): MNHEY, SVGAGI. The CDR3 DNA reads TGTGCCAGCAGTTACGGACTGACGAACTATGGCTACACCTTC. It codes for CASSYGLTNYGYTF.

The chain links TRBV4-1 to TRBJ2-1; possibly TRBD2 for D (6 bases). V lost 4 bases and J lost 10, with 11 bases in between. The CDR3 has 12 residues. Germline V gene lookup returns CDR1 MGHRA and CDR2 YSYEKL. This CDR3 is CASSRRLGEQFF. Here the CDR3 DNA reads TGCGCCAGCAGCCGAAGACTAGGGGAGCAGTTCTTC.

This clone was recorded once. Written as DNA, the CDR3 is TGTGCCAGCAGTGAGAGCATAAACTATGGCTACACCTTC. Amino acids: CASSESINYGYTF. This chain joins TRBV2 and TRBJ1-2; D gene unclear. With 3 bases removed from V and 2 bases from J, the gap between germline ends came to 7 bases. The V gene's germline CDR1 is SNHLY and CDR2 FYNNEI. The CDR3 spans 13 residues.

CDR3 in DNA: TGTGCCAGCAGTTACGCGGCAGCGAGGCAGCCCCAGCATTTT. Amino acid sequence: CASSYAAARQPQHF. The V call is TRBV6-2 or TRBV6-3, the J call TRBJ1-5; D unresolved. Per germline, CDR1 MNHEY and CDR2 SVGEGT. CDR3 length: 14 residues. The V and J ends lost 2 bases and 7 bases respectively, with 12 bases between them.

The chain has TRBV2 and TRBJ1-5; D possibly corresponds to TRBD1 (6 bases). Germline lookup yields CDR1 SNHLY and CDR2 FYNNEI. Trimming removed 5 bases from V and 1 base from J, with 9 bases in between. This CDR3 has 14 amino acids. The CDR3 protein is CASSQDRSNQPQHF. The CDR3, as DNA: TGTGCCAGCAGTCAAGACAGGAGCAATCAGCCCCAGCATTTT.

V is TRBV9 and J is TRBJ2-3; 8 bases map to TRBD2. Germline CDR1 and CDR2: SGDLS and YYNGEE. The CDR3 has 15 residues. The V and J ends lost 6 bases and 2 bases, in that order; junction bases with no gene match: 8. This CDR3 reads CASTGGWGHTDTQYF. The DNA of the CDR3 is TGTGCCAGCACGGGGGGGTGGGGGCACACAGATACGCAGTATTTT.

The chain joins TRBV7-8 to TRBJ2-7; TRBD2 is a possible D gene (5 bases). The CDR3 consists of 15 residues. CDR1 is SGHVS and CDR2 is FQNEAQ in the germline V gene. The V end lost 2 bases, the J end lost 4 bases, and 15 bases lay between the germline ends. CDR3 DNA: TGTGCCAGCAGCTTAAAGCGGCTAGAGGCTTACGAGCAGTACTTC. As protein: CASSLKRLEAYEQYF.

This chain links TRBV19 with TRBJ2-7; no firm D call. CDR3 length equals 14 residues. V was trimmed by 5 bases and J by 5 bases, leaving 16 bases between them. CDR1 is LNHDA and CDR2 is SQIVND in the germline V gene (reference sequence). Here the CDR3 DNA reads TGTGCCAGTAGTTCAGAGGATAGACGGCACGAGCAGTACTTC. Translation gives CASSSEDRRHEQYF. Using reference TRBV19 and TRBJ2-7 for the parts outside the CDR3, the full variable domain is DGGITQSPKYLFRKEGQNVTLSCEQNLNHDAMYWYRQDPGQGLRLIYYSQIVNDFQKGDIAEGYSVSREKKESFPLTVTSAQKNPTAFYLCASSSEDRRHEQYFGPGTRLTVT.

The chain recombines TRBV25-1 with TRBJ2-6; D gene ambiguous. V was clipped by 1 base and J by 0 bases, with 4 bases between them. CDR1 and CDR2 (germline): MGHDK, SYGVNS. This CDR3 comprises 15 residues. For the CDR3, the DNA is TGTGCCAGCAGTGAATCAGGCTCTGGGGCCAACGTCCTGACTTTC. It encodes CASSESGSGANVLTF.